The clone carrying this TCR beta chain was counted only a few times. As yet, its antigen is unknown. The record originates from a study of beta chain features in type 1 diabetes. Study results and caveats: The study found moderately but significantly shorter TCRB CDR3s in all four CD4+ subsets of Type 1 diabetes patients.

Germline CDR1 is LNHDA and CDR2 is SQIVND (reference sequence). With 3 bases removed from V and 5 bases from J, the gap between germline ends came to 13 bases. The CDR3 consists of 15 residues. Since all of the isolated RNA was reverse transcribed, expressed TCRB transcripts were what got sequenced. The protocol was immunoSEQ multiplex PCR, while the TCRdb copy is restricted to in-frame clones and leaves out a portion. The sample has under 400,000 clones, about 14% seen once. Central memory, naive, regulatory and stem cell-like memory CD4+ cells were sorted by CD45RO/CCR7/CD25/CD127/CD95/CD27. This chain uses TRBV19 with TRBJ1-4; no reliable D call. This clonotype was obtained from a man in his thirties or forties in good health. Sample: central memory CD4+ T cells from blood. The CDR3 protein is CASSMGGVLNEKLFF. CDR3 DNA sequence: TGTGCCAGTAGTATGGGTGGCGTCCTCAATGAAAAACTGTTTTTT.